The following is a T cell receptor (beta chain) sequence with its context. This sample is part of a study of blood T cell repertoires in COVID-19. Clones were sequenced by immunoSEQ multiplex PCR, and TCRdb holds only the in-frame ones, with some missing. In the table there are about 270,000 clones, over 75% of which are singletons. CDR1 SEHNR and CDR2 FQNEAQ come from the germline V gene (reference sequence). This CDR3 has 14 residues. With 4 bases removed from V and 5 bases from J, the gap between germline ends came to 11 bases. The TCR originated in a woman aged 18 to 35 who had recovered from COVID-19. What was sequenced was PBMCs or T cells enriched from blood (not recorded which). This chain joins TRBV7-9 and TRBJ1-4; D not certain. The CDR3 protein is CASSSNDGNEKLFF. The CDR3 nucleotides are TGTGCCAGCAGCTCGAACGACGGGAATGAAAAACTGTTTTTT.